The rows below give T cell receptor beta chains drawn from one sample of a study of yellow fever vaccine responses in identical twins. TCRdb re-called the RT-PCR reads through MiXCR, storing one row per CDR3 protein. This table holds roughly 1,700 distinct CDR3 sequences, about 88% found once. The sample in question was T cells from blood (PBMCs), unsorted or a sorted subset (not recorded which), obtained before or after yellow fever vaccination (not recorded which). These receptors originate from a woman aged 18-29 years who received the yellow fever vaccine. CDR3s include the opening cysteine and the closing phenylalanine or tryptophan. Each record gives: CDR3 length, clone size, V gene, D gene, J gene, CDR3 DNA, CDR3 protein. The D gene is left open where the match is weak. Size values are once, few and many counts, or a class for expanded clones, and some rows have none.

15,.,TRBV7-3,.,TRBJ2-1,TGTGCCAGCAGCTTACTAGACAGCCAGGACAATGAGCAGTTCTTC,CASSLLDSQDNEQFF
12,.,TRBV27,.,TRBJ1-1,TGTGCCAGCAGTAGGGACAAATTAGTTGCTTTCTTT,CASSRDKLVAFF
13,.,TRBV11-2,.,TRBJ2-5,TGTGCCAGCAGCCCGTCCACAGGGGAGACCCAGTACTTC,CASSPSTGETQYF
10,.,TRBV2,.,TRBJ2-2,TGTGCCAGCCTTGACCGGGAGCTGTTTTTT,CASLDRELFF
16,.,TRBV6-5,TRBD1,TRBJ1-2,TGTGCCAGCAGTTACTCACAGGGGGGCGCCGGCTATGGCTACACCTTC,CASSYSQGGAGYGYTF
17,.,TRBV10-3,.,TRBJ1-2,TGTGCCATCAGTCCTATCCTAATCCGACAGATCAACTATGGCTACACCTTC,CAISPILIRQINYGYTF
13,.,TRBV24-1,.,TRBJ2-5,TGTGCCACCAGTGATGGGGTTGTGGAGACCCAGTACTTC,CATSDGVVETQYF
17,few,TRBV20-1,TRBD2,TRBJ2-2,TGCAGTGCTAGAGAAAGGGGCGGGGGGTATGTCACCGGGGAGCTGTTTTTT,CSARERGGGYVTGELFF
14,.,TRBV10-1,.,TRBJ2-5,TGCGCCAGCAGTGAGACCATGCGAGGGGAGACCCAGTACTTC,CASSETMRGETQYF
13,.,TRBV18,.,TRBJ2-7,TGTGCCAGCTCACCATTAACAGCCTACGAGCAGTACTTC,CASSPLTAYEQYF
15,.,TRBV10-3,.,TRBJ2-1,TGTGCCATCACTCCTCATCGGGTACCCTACAATGAGCAGTTCTTC,CAITPHRVPYNEQFF
16,.,TRBV7-8,TRBD1,TRBJ2-1,TGTGCCAGCAGCTTAAAGAGGGACAGCTCCTACAATGAGCAGTTCTTC,CASSLKRDSSYNEQFF
16,.,TRBV12-5,TRBD2,TRBJ2-1,TGTGCTAGTGTACAACTCGGGACTAGCGGCCTGAATGAGCAGTTCTTC,CASVQLGTSGLNEQFF
15,.,TRBV7-8,TRBD2,TRBJ2-1,TGTGCCAGCAGCTTACTAGCGGGAGCCAAAGATGAGCAGTTCTTC,CASSLLAGAKDEQFF
12,.,TRBV29-1,.,TRBJ2-1,TGCAGCGTTGATCCAGGAAGGGCTGAGCAGTTCTTC,CSVDPGRAEQFF
16,.,TRBV6-5,TRBD1,TRBJ1-2,TGTGCCAGCAGTTACCTAGGGACAGGGGCGGGCTATGGCTACACCTTC,CASSYLGTGAGYGYTF
19,.,TRBV11-2,TRBD2,TRBJ2-1,TGTGCCAGCAGCTTGGGGTTAGCGGGGGGCCCTCCCCCGTACAATGAGCAGTTCTTC,CASSLGLAGGPPPYNEQFF
17,.,TRBV24-1,.,TRBJ2-1,TGTGCCACCAGTGGCGTCCTGGGGCGGGGTGACTACAATGAGCAGTTCTTC,CATSGVLGRGDYNEQFF
14,.,TRBV19,.,TRBJ2-1,TGTGCCAGTAGTAAATGGCAGGCATACAATGAGCAGTTCTTC,CASSKWQAYNEQFF
12,.,TRBV2,.,TRBJ2-1,TGTGCCAGCAGAACGGGAGTGGGTGAGCAGTTCTTC,CASRTGVGEQFF
15,.,TRBV10-1,.,TRBJ1-1,TGCGCCAGCAGTGAGTCTAAGAAAGGTAGGACTGAAGCTTTCTTT,CASSESKKGRTEAFF
12,.,TRBV11-1,.,TRBJ2-3,TGTGCCAGCAGTGGGGACCTTTATACGCAGTATTTT,CASSGDLYTQYF
15,.,TRBV4-1,.,TRBJ1-6,TGCGCCAGCAGCCACCCTTTGGGGGTCGATTCACCCCTCCACTTT,CASSHPLGVDSPLHF
16,few,TRBV15,TRBD2,TRBJ2-1,TGTGCCACCAGCAGTCGGACTAGCGGGAACTACAATGAGCAGTTCTTC,CATSSRTSGNYNEQFF
12,.,TRBV18,.,TRBJ2-1,TGTGCCAGCTCACCAGGGTCCAATGAGCAGTTCTTC,CASSPGSNEQFF
13,.,TRBV20-1,TRBD1,TRBJ2-7,TGCAGCGCAATCCGGGACAGTACCTACGAGCAGTACTTC,CSAIRDSTYEQYF
17,.,TRBV5-1,TRBD2,TRBJ2-1,TGCGCCAGCAGCTTGGGTGGTAGCGGGGCCTCCTACAATGAGCAGTTCTTC,CASSLGGSGASYNEQFF
15,few,TRBV9,.,TRBJ1-5,TGTGCCAGCAGCGTAGGGGGGGCAGGCAATCAGCCCCAGCATTTT,CASSVGGAGNQPQHF
13,.,TRBV4-2,.,TRBJ2-1,TGTGCCAGCCGCTCCCACAGGGTTCAGGAGCAGTTCTTC,CASRSHRVQEQFF
14,few,TRBV15,TRBD1,TRBJ1-2,TGTGCCACCAGCAGAGATGGCAGGGGGTATGGCTACACCTTC,CATSRDGRGYGYTF
17,.,TRBV18,.,TRBJ2-1,TGTGCCAGCTCACCCAGCGTGAGGACCCCGAACTACAATGAGCAGTTCTTC,CASSPSVRTPNYNEQFF
11,once,TRBV10-1,.,TRBJ1-2,TGCGCCAGCCAGGCGCCCTATGGCTACACCTTC,CASQAPYGYTF
13,.,TRBV29-1,TRBD2,TRBJ2-1,TGCAGCGTAGGTGGCGGGGGGTACAATGAGCAGTTCTTC,CSVGGGGYNEQFF
15,once,TRBV10-3,.,TRBJ1-3,TGCGCCATCAAGGAGGGCACGAGCTCTGGAAACACCATATATTTT,CAIKEGTSSGNTIYF
16,.,TRBV11-3,.,TRBJ1-6,TGTGCCAGCAGCGAAGCCGGGGTTTCGTATAATTCACCCCTCCACTTT,CASSEAGVSYNSPLHF
14,.,TRBV18,.,TRBJ1-6,TGTGCCAGCTCACCCACCGGGTCTAATTCACCCCTCCACTTT,CASSPTGSNSPLHF
12,.,TRBV11-3,.,TRBJ2-2,TGTGCCAGCAGCCAGAACACCGGGGAGCTGTTTTTT,CASSQNTGELFF
17,.,TRBV7-7,TRBD1,TRBJ2-2,TGTGCCAGCAGCTTAACAGGCGGGACAGGGGACCCCGGGGAGCTGTTTTTT,CASSLTGGTGDPGELFF
15,.,TRBV29-1,TRBD2,TRBJ2-3,TGCAGCGTTGACGGGACTAGCGGGGGGGCAGATACGCAGTATTTT,CSVDGTSGGADTQYF
17,.,TRBV3-1,TRBD1,TRBJ2-2,TGTGCCAGCAGCCAGCCCCAGGGGGCAGTTCTGCCCGGGGAGCTGTTTTTT,CASSQPQGAVLPGELFF
14,few,TRBV6-1,.,TRBJ2-1,TGTGCCAGCAGCGGGAGTCCCTCCTACAATGAGCAGTTCTTC,CASSGSPSYNEQFF
14,.,TRBV11-2,.,TRBJ2-3,TGTGCCAGCAGCTTAGGAACAGGGACGGATACGCAGTATTTT,CASSLGTGTDTQYF
14,.,TRBV10-3,TRBD1,TRBJ2-1,TGTGCCATCACTAGACAGGGGGGGTACAATGAGCAGTTCTTC,CAITRQGGYNEQFF
13,.,TRBV11-3,.,TRBJ2-1,TGTGCCAGCAGCTTAGGTAGCGGCAATGAGCAGTTCTTC,CASSLGSGNEQFF
16,.,TRBV14,TRBD2,TRBJ2-2,TGTGCCAGCAGCCCGCCTGAGCGGGAGCGGACCGGGGAGCTGTTTTTT,CASSPPERERTGELFF
16,.,TRBV7-6,TRBD2,TRBJ2-1,TGTGCCAGCAGCTTAGCATCTAGCGGGAGAGTCTATGAGCAGTTCTTC,CASSLASSGRVYEQFF
16,.,TRBV29-1,.,TRBJ2-5,TGCAGCGTTGAAGAAAGTGGACACCTGTGGCAAGAGACCCAGTACTTC,CSVEESGHLWQETQYF
14,.,TRBV20-1,.,TRBJ1-5,TGCATTGCGGAGGGACGGAATAGCAATCAGCCCCAGCATTTT,CIAEGRNSNQPQHF
15,.,TRBV20-1,.,TRBJ2-7,TGCAGTGCTAAGGGCCAGCGAGGGGGAGGATACGAGCAGTACTTC,CSAKGQRGGGYEQYF
15,.,TRBV20-1,.,TRBJ2-1,TGCAGTGCTAGACTCCAGCAGGGGCGTCCGAATGAGCAGTTCTTC,CSARLQQGRPNEQFF
16,.,TRBV6-1,TRBD1,TRBJ1-3,TGTGCCAGCAGCATCTACGGACAGGGAGAAGGAAACACCATATATTTT,CASSIYGQGEGNTIYF
13,.,TRBV10-3,.,TRBJ2-1,TGTGCCATCAGTGAGTCACCTTTCAATGAGCAGTTCTTC,CAISESPFNEQFF
14,.,TRBV29-1,TRBD1,TRBJ1-1,TGCAGCGTTACCCGGACAGGGTCAGCCACTGAAGCTTTCTTT,CSVTRTGSATEAFF
14,.,TRBV6-4,.,TRBJ2-5,TGTGCCAGCAGTGACCGTGACGGAGCTCGGACCCAGTACTTC,CASSDRDGARTQYF
16,.,TRBV3-1,.,TRBJ2-3,TGTGCCAGCAGCCTTTTCCACGGGACGGGGACAGATACGCAGTATTTT,CASSLFHGTGTDTQYF
15,.,TRBV18,.,TRBJ2-3,TGTGCCAGCTCTGGGACTCTGGAGTTCACAGATACGCAGTATTTT,CASSGTLEFTDTQYF
13,.,TRBV10-1,.,TRBJ1-2,TGCGCCAGCAGTGAGTCATTGAACTATGGCTACACCTTC,CASSESLNYGYTF